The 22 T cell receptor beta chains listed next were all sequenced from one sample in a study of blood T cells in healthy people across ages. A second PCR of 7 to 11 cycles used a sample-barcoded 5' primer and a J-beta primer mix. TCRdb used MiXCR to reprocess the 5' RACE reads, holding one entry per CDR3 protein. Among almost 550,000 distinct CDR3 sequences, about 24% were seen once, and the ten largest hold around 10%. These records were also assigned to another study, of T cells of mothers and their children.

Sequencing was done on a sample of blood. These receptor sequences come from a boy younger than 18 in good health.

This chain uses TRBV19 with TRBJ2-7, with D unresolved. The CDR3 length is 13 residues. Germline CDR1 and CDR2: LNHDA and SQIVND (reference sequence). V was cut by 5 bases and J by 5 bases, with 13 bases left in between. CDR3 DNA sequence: TGTGCCAGTAGTTTTTCTAGGGTGAACGAGCAGTACTTC. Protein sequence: CASSFSRVNEQYF. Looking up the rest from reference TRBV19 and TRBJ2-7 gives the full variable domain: DGGITQSPKYLFRKEGQNVTLSCEQNLNHDAMYWYRQDPGQGLRLIYYSQIVNDFQKGDIAEGYSVSREKKESFPLTVTSAQKNPTAFYLCASSFSRVNEQYFGPGTRLTVT.

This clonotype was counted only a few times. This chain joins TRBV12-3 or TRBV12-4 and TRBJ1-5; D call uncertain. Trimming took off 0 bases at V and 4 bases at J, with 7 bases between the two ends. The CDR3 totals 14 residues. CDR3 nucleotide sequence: TGTGCCAGCAGTTTAGCGCCCGGTAATCAGCCCCAGCATTTT. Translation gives CASSLAPGNQPQHF.

CDR3 DNA sequence: TGCAGTGCTTATCTAGCAGGCAATGAGCAGTTCTTC. Its protein product is CSAYLAGNEQFF. The chain uses TRBV20-1 and TRBJ2-1; the D gene is possibly TRBD2 (5 bases). The V gene's germline CDR1 is DFQATT and CDR2 SNEGSKA (reference sequence). V was cut by 5 bases and J by 6 bases, with 11 bases left in between. This CDR3 region has 12 residues.

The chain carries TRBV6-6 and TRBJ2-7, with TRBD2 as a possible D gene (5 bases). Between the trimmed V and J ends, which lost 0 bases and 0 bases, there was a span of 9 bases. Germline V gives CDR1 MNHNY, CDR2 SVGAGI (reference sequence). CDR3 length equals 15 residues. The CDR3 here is CASSYSAGSSYEQYF. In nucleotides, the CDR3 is TGTGCCAGCAGTTACTCGGCGGGTAGCTCCTACGAGCAGTACTTC.

The DNA for the CDR3 is TGCGCCAGCAGGGACGGTGGGGGTTTACAGACCCAGTACTTC. It codes for CASRDGGGLQTQYF. V is TRBV5-1 and J is TRBJ2-5; TRBD1 or TRBD2 may be the D gene (5 bases each). This CDR3 has 14 residues. V shed 5 bases and J shed 6 bases, with 17 bases lying between them. Per the germline V gene, CDR1 is SGHRS and CDR2 is YFSETQ.

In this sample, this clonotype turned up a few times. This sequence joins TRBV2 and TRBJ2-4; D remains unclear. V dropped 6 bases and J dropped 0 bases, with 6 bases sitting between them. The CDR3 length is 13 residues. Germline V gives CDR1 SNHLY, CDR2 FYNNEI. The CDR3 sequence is CASRPLAKNIQYF. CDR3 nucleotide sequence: TGTGCCAGCAGGCCCCTAGCCAAAAACATTCAGTACTTC.

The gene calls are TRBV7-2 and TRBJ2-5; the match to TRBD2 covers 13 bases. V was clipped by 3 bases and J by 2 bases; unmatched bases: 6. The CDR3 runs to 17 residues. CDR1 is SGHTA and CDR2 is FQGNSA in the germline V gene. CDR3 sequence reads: CASSFRLAGGGQETQYF. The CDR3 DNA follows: TGTGCCAGCAGCTTCAGACTAGCGGGAGGAGGGCAAGAGACCCAGTACTTC. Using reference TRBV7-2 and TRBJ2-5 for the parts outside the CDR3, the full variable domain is GAGVSQSPSNKVTEKGKDVELRCDPISGHTALYWYRQSLGQGLEFLIYFQGNSAPDKSGLPSDRFSAERTGGSVSTLTIQRTQQEDSAVYLCASSFRLAGGGQETQYFGPGTRLLVL.

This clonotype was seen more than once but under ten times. Written as DNA, the CDR3 is TGTGCCAGCAGCTTCCTCCCCCTCGTACTAGCGGGGGACCGCACAGATACGCAGTATTTT. This translates into CASSFLPLVLAGDRTDTQYF. The genes are TRBV7-2 and TRBJ2-3; 11 bases match TRBD2. Germline trimming cut 3 bases from V and 1 base from J; bases unmatched to any gene: 15. Germline V gene sequence: CDR1 SGHTA, CDR2 FQGNSA. The CDR3 totals 20 residues.

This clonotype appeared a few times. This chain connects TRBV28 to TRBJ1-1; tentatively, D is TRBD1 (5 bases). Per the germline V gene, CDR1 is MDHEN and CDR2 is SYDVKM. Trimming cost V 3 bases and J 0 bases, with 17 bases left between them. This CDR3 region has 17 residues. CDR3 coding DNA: TGTGCCAGCAGTTTCGGAAGGTGGGGGGAAATGAACACTGAAGCTTTCTTT. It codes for CASSFGRWGEMNTEAFF.

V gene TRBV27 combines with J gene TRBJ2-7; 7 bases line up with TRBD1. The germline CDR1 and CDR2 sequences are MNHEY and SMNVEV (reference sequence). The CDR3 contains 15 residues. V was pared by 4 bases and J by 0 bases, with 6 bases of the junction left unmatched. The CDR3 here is CASSSGTESSYEQYF. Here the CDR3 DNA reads TGTGCCAGCAGTTCGGGGACAGAGAGCTCCTACGAGCAGTACTTC.

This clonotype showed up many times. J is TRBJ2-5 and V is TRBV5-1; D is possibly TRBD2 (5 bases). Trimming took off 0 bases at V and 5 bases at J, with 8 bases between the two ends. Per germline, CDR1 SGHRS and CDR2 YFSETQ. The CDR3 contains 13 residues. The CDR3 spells CASSLGLRETQYF. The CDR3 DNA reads TGCGCCAGCAGCTTGGGACTAAGGGAGACCCAGTACTTC.

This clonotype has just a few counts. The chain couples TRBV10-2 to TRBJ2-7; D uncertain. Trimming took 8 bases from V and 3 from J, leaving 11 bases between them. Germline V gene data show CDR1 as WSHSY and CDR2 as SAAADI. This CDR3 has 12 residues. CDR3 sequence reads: CASQTYYYEQYF. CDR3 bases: TGCGCCAGCCAGACATACTACTACGAGCAGTACTTC.

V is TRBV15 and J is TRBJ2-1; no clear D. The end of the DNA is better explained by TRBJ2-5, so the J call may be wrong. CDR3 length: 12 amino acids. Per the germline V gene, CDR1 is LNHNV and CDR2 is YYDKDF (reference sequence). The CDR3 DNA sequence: TGTGCCACCAGCAGAGATCACGGGACCCAGTACTTC. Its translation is CATSRDHGTQYF.

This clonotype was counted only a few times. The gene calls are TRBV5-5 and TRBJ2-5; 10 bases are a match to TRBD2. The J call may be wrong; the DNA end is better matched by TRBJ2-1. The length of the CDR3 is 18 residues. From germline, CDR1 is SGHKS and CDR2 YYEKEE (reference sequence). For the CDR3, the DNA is TGTGCCAGCAGCTTGATGCCCCAGCGGGGGGGCCTAGTAGGTGAGCAGTTCTTC. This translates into CASSLMPQRGGLVGEQFF.

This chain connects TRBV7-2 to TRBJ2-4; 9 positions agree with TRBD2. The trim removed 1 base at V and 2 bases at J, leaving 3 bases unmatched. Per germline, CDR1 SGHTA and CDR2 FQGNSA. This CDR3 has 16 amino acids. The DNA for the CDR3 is TGTGCCAGCAGCTTAGTTAGCGGGAGTACCAAAAACATTCAGTACTTC. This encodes CASSLVSGSTKNIQYF.

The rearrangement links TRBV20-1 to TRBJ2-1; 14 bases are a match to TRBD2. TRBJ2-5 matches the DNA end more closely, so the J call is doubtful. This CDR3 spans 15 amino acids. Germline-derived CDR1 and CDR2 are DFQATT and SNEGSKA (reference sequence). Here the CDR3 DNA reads TGCAGTGCCATGGGACTAGCGGGGGTAGGAGAGACCCAGTACTTC. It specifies CSAMGLAGVGETQYF.

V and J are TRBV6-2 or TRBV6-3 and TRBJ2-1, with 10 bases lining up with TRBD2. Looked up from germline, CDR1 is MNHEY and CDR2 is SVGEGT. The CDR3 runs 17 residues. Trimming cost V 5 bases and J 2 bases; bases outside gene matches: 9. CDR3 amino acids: CASSVGSSGRPYNEQFF. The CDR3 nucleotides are TGTGCCAGCAGTGTCGGCTCTAGCGGGAGACCCTACAATGAGCAGTTCTTC.

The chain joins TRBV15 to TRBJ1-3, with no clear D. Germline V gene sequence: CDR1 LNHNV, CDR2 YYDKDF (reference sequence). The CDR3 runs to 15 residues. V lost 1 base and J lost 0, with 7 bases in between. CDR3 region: CATSRGRSSGNTIYF. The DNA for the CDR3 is TGTGCCACCAGCAGAGGAAGGAGCTCTGGAAACACCATATATTTT.

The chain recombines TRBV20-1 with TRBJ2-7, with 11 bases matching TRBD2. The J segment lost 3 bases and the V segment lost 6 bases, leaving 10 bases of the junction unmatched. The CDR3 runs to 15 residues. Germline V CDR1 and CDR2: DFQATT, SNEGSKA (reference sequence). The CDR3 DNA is TGCAGTGCCCAGGGACTAGCGGAAGGTCACTACGAGCAGTACTTC. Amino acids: CSAQGLAEGHYEQYF.

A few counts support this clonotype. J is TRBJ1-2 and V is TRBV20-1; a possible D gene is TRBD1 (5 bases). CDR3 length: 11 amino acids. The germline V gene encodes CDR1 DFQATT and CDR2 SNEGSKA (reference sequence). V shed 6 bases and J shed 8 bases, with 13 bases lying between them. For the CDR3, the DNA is TGCAGTGCGCCAGGGCTTTGGGGCTACACCTTC. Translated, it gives CSAPGLWGYTF.

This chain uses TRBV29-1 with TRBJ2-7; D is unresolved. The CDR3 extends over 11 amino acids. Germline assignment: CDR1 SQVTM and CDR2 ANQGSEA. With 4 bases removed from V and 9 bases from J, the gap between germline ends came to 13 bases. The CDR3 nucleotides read TGCAGCGTTGGCGGATCCCACGGGCAGTACTTC. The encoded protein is CSVGGSHGQYF.

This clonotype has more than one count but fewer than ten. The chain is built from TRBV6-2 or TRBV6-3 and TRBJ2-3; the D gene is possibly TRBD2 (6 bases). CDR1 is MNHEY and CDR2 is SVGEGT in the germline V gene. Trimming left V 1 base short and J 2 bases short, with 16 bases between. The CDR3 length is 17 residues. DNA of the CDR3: TGTGCCAGCAGTTACTGGGGAGCAGGACTAACCACAGATACGCAGTATTTT. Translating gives CASSYWGAGLTTDTQYF.